This T cell receptor (beta chain) was obtained from a study of blood T cell repertoires in COVID-19. The V end lost 1 base, the J end lost 2 bases, and 12 bases lay between the germline ends. Germline CDR1 reads MNHNS; CDR2 reads SASEGT. The CDR3 is made up of 15 amino acids. Assay used: immunoSEQ multiplex PCR; TCRdb lists only in-frame clones, some missing. Among hundreds of thousands of clones listed, approximately 83% were seen once. This clonotype was obtained from an elderly man with acute or convalescent COVID-19. Material for sequencing was peripheral blood. This chain links TRBV6-1 with TRBJ2-7; a possible D gene is TRBD1 (5 bases). As DNA, the CDR3 is TGTGCCAGCAGTGAAGTTAGTCAGGGCCCCTACGAGCAGTACTTC. Residues: CASSEVSQGPYEQYF.